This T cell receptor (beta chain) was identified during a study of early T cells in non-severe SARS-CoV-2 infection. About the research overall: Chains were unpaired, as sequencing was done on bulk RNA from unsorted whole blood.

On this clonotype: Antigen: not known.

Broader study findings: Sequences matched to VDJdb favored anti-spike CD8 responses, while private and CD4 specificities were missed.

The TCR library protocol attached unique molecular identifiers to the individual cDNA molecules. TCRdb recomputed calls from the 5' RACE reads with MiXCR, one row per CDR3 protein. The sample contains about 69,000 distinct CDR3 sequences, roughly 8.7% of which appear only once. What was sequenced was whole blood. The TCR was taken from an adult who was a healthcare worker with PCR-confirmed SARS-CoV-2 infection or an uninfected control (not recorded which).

The DNA of the CDR3 is TGTGCCAGCAGTTTAGATCCTTTACACTCCTACGAGCAGTACTTC. As protein: CASSLDPLHSYEQYF. This rearrangement joins TRBV12-3 or TRBV12-4 to TRBJ2-7; D uncertain. Between the trimmed V and J ends, which lost 1 base and 0 bases, there was a span of 10 bases. The CDR3 is 15 residues long.